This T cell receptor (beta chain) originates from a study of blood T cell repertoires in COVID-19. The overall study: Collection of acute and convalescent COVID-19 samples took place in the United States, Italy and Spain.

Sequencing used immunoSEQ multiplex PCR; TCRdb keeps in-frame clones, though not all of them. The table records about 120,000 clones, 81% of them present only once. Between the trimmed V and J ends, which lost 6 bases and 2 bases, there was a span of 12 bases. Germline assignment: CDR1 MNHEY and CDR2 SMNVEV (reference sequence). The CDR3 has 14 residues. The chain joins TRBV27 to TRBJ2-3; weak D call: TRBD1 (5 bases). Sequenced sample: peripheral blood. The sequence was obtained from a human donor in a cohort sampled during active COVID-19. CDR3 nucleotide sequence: TGTGCCAGCAGGAGTGGACAAATCACAGATACGCAGTATTTT. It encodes CASRSGQITDTQYF.